This TCR beta chain was recovered during a study of T cell responses to AZD1222 COVID-19 vaccine. Study observations and caveats: White British ancestry dominated among donors, who included more females, and clonal diversity was possibly underestimated. The study sampled repertoires only after the peak T cell response. Elevations in Spike-specific TCR breadth and depth followed administration of two AZD1222 doses. Only 5 or 6 people who got AZD1222 tested seropositive at baseline.

As regards this clone: Its antigen remains unknown.

TCRdb's table, derived via immunoSEQ multiplex PCR, lists solely in-frame clones and lacks some. In the table there are 150,000 to 200,000 clones, around 94% of which are singletons. The source was peripheral blood, collected on day 0 of AZD1222 vaccination. The TCR comes from an adult in good health.

The CDR3 sequence is CASSLEVGSTYEQYF. Here the CDR3 DNA reads TGCGCCAGCAGCTTGGAGGTCGGGAGCACCTACGAGCAGTACTTC. The V call is TRBV5-1, the J call TRBJ2-7, with D tentatively TRBD2 (6 bases). This CDR3 spans 15 amino acids. V was trimmed by 0 bases and J by 2 bases, leaving 12 bases between them. The V gene's germline CDR1 is SGHRS and CDR2 YFSETQ.